Following are 32 T cell receptor beta chains from one sample sequenced in a study of cytomegalovirus exposure and HLA in healthy donors. Sequenced by immunoSEQ multiplex PCR; TCRdb stores in-frame clones only, minus some. The sample has 100,000 to 150,000 clones; 88% are singletons. Material: PBMCs. All receptors come from a man aged 25 to 40 in good health and CMV-seronegative.

This clone was recorded only once. The rearrangement uses TRBV7-2 and TRBJ2-7, with a possible D match to TRBD2 (5 bases). CDR3 size: 13 residues. From germline, CDR1 is SGHTA and CDR2 FQGNSA. Trimming cost V 6 bases and J 6 bases, with 15 bases left between them. The CDR3 DNA is TGTGCCAGCAGTCGCGCTCGGGGTGGCGAGCAGTACTTC. Its protein product is CASSRARGGEQYF.

The V gene is TRBV11-1, the J gene TRBJ2-3, with 8 positions matching TRBD2. This CDR3 contains 15 residues. V lost 2 bases to trimming and J lost 6 bases; unmatched junction nucleotides: 7. CDR1 SGHAT and CDR2 FQDESV come from the germline V gene (reference sequence). The CDR3 reads CASSLRSGTSDTQYF. CDR3 DNA: TGTGCCAGCAGCTTACGTAGCGGGACCTCCGATACGCAGTATTTT.

This chain uses TRBV27 with TRBJ2-1; 13 nucleotides match TRBD2. From germline, CDR1 is MNHEY and CDR2 SMNVEV (reference sequence). The ends lost 2 bases at V and 7 bases at J; junction bases unmatched: 2. The CDR3 totals 15 residues. The CDR3 DNA sequence: TGTGCCAGCAGTTTAGGGACTAGCGGGATAAATGAGCAGTTCTTC. This sequence encodes CASSLGTSGINEQFF.

CDR3 bases: TGTGCCAGCAGCTTGGGGGGCCGGGAGCAGTTCTTC. It specifies CASSLGGREQFF. The J gene is TRBJ2-1, the V gene TRBV5-6; tentatively, D is TRBD1 (5 bases). Trimming stripped 0 bases from V and 10 bases from J, with 8 bases between. Germline V CDR1 and CDR2: SGHDT, YYEEEE. This CDR3 spans 12 amino acids.

This chain connects TRBV4-3 to TRBJ2-7, with D perhaps TRBD2 (7 bases). Trimming removed 0 bases from V and 9 bases from J, with 21 bases in between. The CDR3 spans 16 residues. Germline values: CDR1 LGHNA, CDR2 YSLEER. For the CDR3, the DNA is TGCGCCAGCAGCCAAGAGTTAGCACAGGGAGGGGCTCGGCAGTACTTC. This gives the protein CASSQELAQGGARQYF.

This sequence joins TRBV5-1 and TRBJ2-5, with D possibly being TRBD2 (6 bases). Trimming took off 3 bases at V and 5 bases at J, with 14 bases between the two ends. This CDR3 spans 14 amino acids. Germline V gene data show CDR1 as SGHRS and CDR2 as YFSETQ. The CDR3 sequence: CASSSGDVRETQYF. CDR3 nucleotide sequence: TGCGCCAGCAGCTCGGGGGACGTCCGGGAGACCCAGTACTTC. Together with reference TRBV5-1 and TRBJ2-5, the CDR3 gives the full variable domain: KAGVTQTPRYLIKTRGQQVTLSCSPISGHRSVSWYQQTPGQGLQFLFEYFSETQRNKGNFPGRFSGRQFSNSRSEMNVSTLELGDSALYLCASSSGDVRETQYFGPGTRLLVL.

The V and J genes are TRBV7-8 and TRBJ1-4; D is uncertain. The germline V gene encodes CDR1 SGHVS and CDR2 FQNEAQ. V lost 5 bases, J lost 4 bases, and 14 bases lay in between. There are 15 residues in the CDR3. CDR3 coding DNA: TGTGCCAGCAGCCTTCTTTCGCAACTTAATGAAAAACTGTTTTTT. This sequence encodes CASSLLSQLNEKLFF.

The rearrangement joins TRBV6-4 to TRBJ2-6, with TRBD1 as a possible D gene (6 bases). The CDR3 loop spans 15 amino acids. The germline V and J ends were trimmed by 4 bases and 4 bases, with 11 bases remaining between them. Germline values: CDR1 MRHNA, CDR2 SNTAGT. The CDR3 spells CASSGQGTGANVLTF. CDR3 nucleotide sequence: TGTGCCAGCAGTGGTCAGGGGACCGGGGCCAACGTCCTGACTTTC.

This chain uses TRBV12-5 with TRBJ2-2; possibly TRBD2 for D (6 bases). Trimming removed 0 bases from V and 4 bases from J, with 9 bases in between. This CDR3 is built from 15 residues. CDR1 LGHNT and CDR2 FRNRAP come from the germline V gene. CDR3: CASGLVVTSTGELFF. The CDR3 DNA is TGTGCTAGTGGTTTGGTAGTGACTAGCACCGGGGAGCTGTTTTTT.

CDR3 residues: CASRLGWGELFNYEQYF. The CDR3 DNA follows: TGTGCAAGTCGCTTAGGATGGGGAGAGTTGTTTAACTACGAGCAGTACTTC. The chain uses TRBV12-2 and TRBJ2-7; the DNA was not used to check the table's D call, TRBD2. TRBV12-2 is termed a pseudogene. CDR3 length equals 17 residues.

The chain is built from TRBV14 and TRBJ1-4, with D possibly being TRBD1 (5 bases). The germline CDR1 and CDR2 sequences are SGHDN and FVKESK. CDR3 length equals 16 residues. Trimming removed 1 base at V and 8 bases at J, with 17 bases between. CDR3 region: CASSQAKRGRWEKLFF. DNA for the CDR3: TGTGCCAGCAGCCAAGCTAAAAGGGGAAGATGGGAAAAACTGTTTTTT.

The chain uses TRBV19 and TRBJ2-2; tentative D call: TRBD1 (6 bases). Per germline, CDR1 LNHDA and CDR2 SQIVND (reference sequence). The CDR3 is made up of 14 amino acids. Deletions cut 3 bases from V and 5 bases from J, with 10 bases between. This CDR3 is CASSILQGTGELFF. The CDR3 DNA sequence: TGTGCCAGTAGTATTTTACAGGGTACCGGGGAGCTGTTTTTT.

With regard to this clone: Other DNA sequences from this sample encode an identical CDR3 as well. V usage is TRBV2 and J usage is TRBJ1-6; no clear D. The CDR3 is 13 residues long. With 2 bases removed from V and 7 bases from J, the gap between germline ends came to 6 bases. The V gene's germline CDR1 is SNHLY and CDR2 FYNNEI. Here the CDR3 reads CASSERENSPLHF. The CDR3 DNA is TGTGCCAGCAGTGAACGGGAAAATTCACCCCTCCACTTT.

The chain uses TRBV7-2 and TRBJ2-4, with a possible D match to TRBD2 (6 bases). Germline-derived CDR1 and CDR2 are SGHTA and FQGNSA. Trimming removed 7 bases from V and 7 bases from J, with 17 bases in between. There are 14 residues in the CDR3. CDR3 protein: CASTAPASDNIQYF. The CDR3 DNA sequence: TGTGCCAGCACCGCGCCGGCTAGCGACAACATTCAGTACTTC.

The V call is TRBV29-1, the J call TRBJ2-7, with TRBD2 matching over 8 bases. CDR1 is SQVTM and CDR2 is ANQGSEA in the germline V gene. The CDR3 has 14 residues. V lost 0 bases to trimming and J lost 3 bases; unmatched junction nucleotides: 4. CDR3 amino acids: CSVEDHGGGYEQYF. The CDR3 DNA sequence: TGCAGCGTTGAAGATCACGGGGGGGGCTACGAGCAGTACTTC.

In the case of this clone: Its ends do not fully match the called genes, so a read error is possible. The chain combines TRBV5-1 with TRBJ2-7, with a tentative D call TRBD1 (6 bases). The CDR3 loop spans 13 amino acids. The V gene's germline CDR1 is SGHRS and CDR2 YFSETQ. CDR3 bases: TGCGCCAGCGGCTTTACAGGGTTCTACGAGCAGTACTTC. Its protein is CASGFTGFYEQYF.

The gene calls are TRBV9 and TRBJ1-3; D might be TRBD1 (6 bases). The CDR3 totals 16 residues. The V and J ends lost 4 bases and 0 bases respectively, with 14 bases between them. Germline values: CDR1 SGDLS, CDR2 YYNGEE. The CDR3 bases are TGTGCCAGCAGCTCAAAGAGGGGGAGCTCTGGAAACACCATATATTTT. It codes for CASSSKRGSSGNTIYF.

The gene calls are TRBV23-1 and TRBJ1-2; no definite D call. TRBV23-1 is filed as an ORF, its function uncertain. This CDR3 has 17 residues. The V end was cut by 1 base, the J end by 0 bases, with 15 bases between. CDR3 sequence (DNA): TGCGCCAGCAGTCAATTGGGGAGAGAACCTGCTAACTATGGCTACACCTTC. This translates into CASSQLGREPANYGYTF.

V gene TRBV28 combines with J gene TRBJ2-7; 7 bases are a match to TRBD2. V shed 2 bases and J 2 bases; nucleotides not matched to a gene: 3. The CDR3 runs 14 residues. Germline assignment: CDR1 MDHEN and CDR2 SYDVKM. The CDR3 protein is CASSLRGRAYEQYF. The DNA for the CDR3 is TGTGCCAGCAGTTTACGGGGGAGGGCCTACGAGCAGTACTTC.

This chain joins TRBV19 and TRBJ1-2; D possibly corresponds to TRBD1 (5 bases). Germline assignment: CDR1 LNHDA and CDR2 SQIVND (reference sequence). This CDR3 has 14 amino acids. Trimming removed 9 bases at V and 4 bases at J, with 18 bases between. The CDR3 nucleotides read TGTGCCAGCACCTCCGGTGGGGCCGGCTATGGCTACACCTTC. Translation gives CASTSGGAGYGYTF.

This chain links TRBV5-4 with TRBJ1-1, with 7 bases lining up with TRBD1. Germline CDR1 reads SGHNT; CDR2 reads YYREEE (reference sequence). V gave up 3 bases and J gave up 4 bases; unmatched junction bases: 9. The length of the CDR3 is 15 residues. DNA for the CDR3: TGTGCCAGCAGCTCTTTGGAGGGGGCCTCCACTGAAGCTTTCTTT. Amino acid sequence: CASSSLEGASTEAFF.

This sequence joins TRBV29-1 and TRBJ1-2; D might be TRBD1 (5 bases). This CDR3 has 15 amino acids. V gave up 7 bases and J gave up 0 bases, with 18 bases separating them. The germline gives CDR1 SQVTM, CDR2 ANQGSEA. The DNA for the CDR3 is TGCAGCGCGGGGGAGCCGACAACAACTAACTATGGCTACACCTTC. It yields the protein CSAGEPTTTNYGYTF.

This clone was counted a few times. This specimen includes other DNA sequences encoding the same CDR3. This sequence joins TRBV27 and TRBJ1-5; a weak D match, TRBD1 (6 bases). The CDR3 runs 12 residues. V shed 8 bases and J shed 2 bases, with 7 bases lying between them. CDR1 and CDR2 (germline): MNHEY, SMNVEV (reference sequence). DNA of the CDR3: TGTGCCAGCCGACAGGGCAATCAGCCCCAGCATTTT. Residues: CASRQGNQPQHF.

J is TRBJ1-5 and V is TRBV15; D remains ambiguous. CDR1 and CDR2 from the germline V gene are LNHNV and YYDKDF (reference sequence). With 0 bases removed from V and 0 bases from J, the gap between germline ends came to 15 bases. CDR3 size: 18 residues. The CDR3 protein is CATSREISTEYSNQPQHF. The CDR3 DNA sequence: TGTGCCACCAGCAGAGAAATCTCCACGGAGTATAGCAATCAGCCCCAGCATTTT.

This sequence joins TRBV9 and TRBJ2-2; D possibly corresponds to TRBD1 (6 bases). Germline V lookup: CDR1 SGDLS, CDR2 YYNGEE. This CDR3 contains 15 residues. V was shortened by 2 bases and J by 4 bases, with 12 bases between the two germline ends. CDR3 nucleotides: TGTGCCAGCAGCGTCGCAGGGGCAATCACCGGGGAGCTGTTTTTT. Protein: CASSVAGAITGELFF. Based on the CDR3 plus reference TRBV9 and TRBJ2-2, the full variable domain is DSGVTQTPKHLITATGQRVTLRCSPRSGDLSVYWYQQSLDQGLQFLIQYYNGEERAKGNILERFSAQQFPDLHSELNLSSLELGDSALYFCASSVAGAITGELFFGEGSRLTVL.

This clone was seen a handful of times. The chain recombines TRBV13 with TRBJ2-2; 13 bases are a match to TRBD2. Trimming at V came to 1 base and at J to 0 bases, leaving 8 bases not matched to a gene. Germline V gives CDR1 PRHDT, CDR2 FYEKMQ (reference sequence). CDR3 length equals 20 residues. The chain's CDR3 is CASSLAFGTSGTANTGELFF. The CDR3 DNA reads as TGTGCCAGCAGCTTAGCCTTTGGGACTAGCGGGACGGCGAACACCGGGGAGCTGTTTTTT. The full variable domain, completed using reference TRBV13 and TRBJ2-2, is AAGVIQSPRHLIKEKRETATLKCYPIPRHDTVYWYQQGPGQDPQFLISFYEKMQSDKGSIPDRFSAQQFSDYHSELNMSSLELGDSALYFCASSLAFGTSGTANTGELFFGEGSRLTVL.

This sequence joins TRBV7-6 and TRBJ2-7, with D tentatively TRBD2 (5 bases). The CDR3 sequence is 14 residues long. V gave up 2 bases and J gave up 6 bases, with 14 bases separating them. The germline gives CDR1 SGHVS, CDR2 FNYEAQ. The CDR3 here is CASSLRVTEGEQYF. For the CDR3, the DNA is TGTGCCAGCAGCTTAAGAGTTACTGAGGGCGAGCAGTACTTC.

J is TRBJ2-1 and V is TRBV5-1, with 9 bases matching TRBD2. Looked up from germline, CDR1 is SGHRS and CDR2 is YFSETQ. Trimming removed 4 bases from V and 3 bases from J; junction bases left unmatched: 5. The CDR3 totals 15 residues. CDR3 loop: CASSVGSGGYNEQFF. CDR3 DNA: TGCGCCAGCAGCGTTGGTAGCGGGGGCTACAATGAGCAGTTCTTC.

The V and J genes are TRBV25-1 and TRBJ2-2; D unclear. The germline CDR1 and CDR2 sequences are MGHDK and SYGVNS. Trimming left V 2 bases short and J 3 bases short, with 16 bases between. The CDR3 is made up of 17 amino acids. CDR3 sequence reads: CASSEGRGRDYTGELFF. As DNA, the CDR3 is TGTGCCAGCAGTGAAGGAAGAGGTCGCGATTACACCGGGGAGCTGTTTTTT.

V gene TRBV29-1 combines with J gene TRBJ1-2, with D uncertain. This CDR3 spans 13 amino acids. The V end lost 4 bases, the J end lost 4 bases, and 13 bases lay between the germline ends. The germline CDR1 and CDR2 sequences are SQVTM and ANQGSEA. For the CDR3, the DNA is TGCAGCGTTGGAATAAGCGGCGGCTATGGCTACACCTTC. Translation: CSVGISGGYGYTF.

The chain has TRBV6-5 and TRBJ2-7; unclear D gene. This CDR3 comprises 15 residues. V gave up 5 bases and J gave up 0 bases, with 14 bases separating them. The germline CDR1 and CDR2 sequences are MNHEY and SVGAGI. CDR3 protein: CASSPTSAGSYEQYF. CDR3 in DNA: TGTGCCAGCAGTCCGACTTCGGCCGGCTCCTACGAGCAGTACTTC.

This chain links TRBV19 with TRBJ2-3, with D perhaps matching TRBD2 (6 bases). From germline, CDR1 is LNHDA and CDR2 SQIVND (reference sequence). Trimming removed 3 bases at V and 5 bases at J, with 9 bases between. This CDR3 spans 13 amino acids. The CDR3, as DNA: TGTGCCAGTAGTATTGCCGGGAGAGATACGCAGTATTTT. Amino acids: CASSIAGRDTQYF.